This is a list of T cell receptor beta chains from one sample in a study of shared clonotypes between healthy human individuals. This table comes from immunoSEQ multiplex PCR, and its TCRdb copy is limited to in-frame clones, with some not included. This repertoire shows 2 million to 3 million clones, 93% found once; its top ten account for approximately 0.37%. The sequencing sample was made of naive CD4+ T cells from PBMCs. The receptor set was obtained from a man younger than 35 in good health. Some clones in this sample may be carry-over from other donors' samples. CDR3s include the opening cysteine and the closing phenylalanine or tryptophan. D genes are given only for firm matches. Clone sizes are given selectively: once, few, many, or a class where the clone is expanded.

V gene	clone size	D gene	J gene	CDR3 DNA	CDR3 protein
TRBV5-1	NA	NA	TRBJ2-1	TGCGCCAGCAGCTTGTTCAACAATGAGCAGTTCTTC	CASSLFNNEQFF
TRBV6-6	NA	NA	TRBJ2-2	TGTGCCAGCAGCCCAGGGTTTGCCGGGGAGCTGTTTTTT	CASSPGFAGELFF
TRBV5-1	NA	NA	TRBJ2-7	TGCGCCAGCAGCTTGGGGGCCGAGCAGTACTTC	CASSLGAEQYF
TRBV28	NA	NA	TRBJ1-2	TGTGCCAGCTCATCCCCGTCGGGGAACTATGGCTACACCTTC	CASSSPSGNYGYTF
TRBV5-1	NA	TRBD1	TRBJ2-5	TGCGCCAGCAGCTTGGCCACAGGGGGGGAGACCCAGTACTTC	CASSLATGGETQYF
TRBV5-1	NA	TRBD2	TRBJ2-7	TGCGCCAGCAGCCCGGACAGCGGGAGCTCCTACGAGCAGTACTTC	CASSPDSGSSYEQYF
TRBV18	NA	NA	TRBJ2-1	TGTGCCAGCTCGCTAACATATGCTGTGGGAAATGAGCAGTTCTTC	CASSLTYAVGNEQFF
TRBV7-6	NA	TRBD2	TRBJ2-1	TGTGCCAGCAGCTTACTAGCGGGAGGAGAGAATGAGCAGTTCTTC	CASSLLAGGENEQFF
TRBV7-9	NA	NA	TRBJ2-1	TGTGCCAGCAGCTTGGACCGAGAGCTGGGGCAGTTCTTC	CASSLDRELGQFF
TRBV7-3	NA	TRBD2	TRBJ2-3	TGTGCCAGCAGCTTAGCTAGCGGGAGGGCCGGAGATACGCAGTATTTT	CASSLASGRAGDTQYF
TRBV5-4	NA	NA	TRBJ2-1	TGTGCCAGCAGCCCTAGGGCCCTATCCCACAATGAGCAGTTCTTC	CASSPRALSHNEQFF
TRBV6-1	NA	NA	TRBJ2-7	TGTGCCAGCAGCCCTGGACTTGTCTACGAGCAGTACTTC	CASSPGLVYEQYF
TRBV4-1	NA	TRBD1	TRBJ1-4	TGCGCCAGCAGCCAGAATCCGGGACAGGGAAATGAAAAACTGTTTTTT	CASSQNPGQGNEKLFF
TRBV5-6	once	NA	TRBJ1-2	TGTGCCAGCAGTTATAATCAGGTTGGGAATGGCTACACCTTC	CASSYNQVGNGYTF
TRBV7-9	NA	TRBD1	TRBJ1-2	TGTGCCAGCACCAACCCGGGACAGGGCCTCTATGGCTACACCTTC	CASTNPGQGLYGYTF
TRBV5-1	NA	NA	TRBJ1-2	TGCGCCAGCAGCCCCGGTCGGGGGTCTGGCTACACCTTC	CASSPGRGSGYTF
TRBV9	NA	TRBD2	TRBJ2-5	TGTGCCAGCAGCACCGGGACTAGCGGGAAAGGGGAGACCCAGTACTTC	CASSTGTSGKGETQYF
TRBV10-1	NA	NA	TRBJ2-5	TGCGCCAGCAGTGATAGAGTTTTGGAGACCCAGTACTTC	CASSDRVLETQYF
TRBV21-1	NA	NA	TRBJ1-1	TGTGCCAGCAGCAAACCCAGTCAGCGGACACTCGGGGCCTGGAGCACTGAAGCTTTCTTT	CASSKPSQRTLGAWSTEAFF
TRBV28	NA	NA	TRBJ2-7	TGTGCCAGCAGCCCATCGGGACCAACAACTTGGGCTTACGAGCAGTACTTC	CASSPSGPTTWAYEQYF
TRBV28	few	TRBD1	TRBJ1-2	TGTGCCAGCAGTCCGCGACAGGGATGGAACTATGGCTACACCTTC	CASSPRQGWNYGYTF
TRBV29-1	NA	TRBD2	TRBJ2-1	TGCAGCGTTGAACGAGGGCCGGGACTAGCATCTCCTGAGCAGTTCTTC	CSVERGPGLASPEQFF
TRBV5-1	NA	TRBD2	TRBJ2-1	TGCGCCAGCAGCTTGATAGCTAGCGGAAGCAATGAGCAGTTCTTC	CASSLIASGSNEQFF
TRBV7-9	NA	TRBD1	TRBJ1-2	TGTGCCAGCAGTACTCCTAGGACAGGGAAAGATGGCTACACCTTC	CASSTPRTGKDGYTF
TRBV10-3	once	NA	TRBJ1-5	TGTGCCATCAGTGAGTCTCCTCAGCCCCAGCATTTT	CAISESPQPQHF
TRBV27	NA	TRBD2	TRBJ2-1	TGTGCCAGCAGTAGAGAAGCGGGAGAGGGGTACAATGAGCAGTTCTTC	CASSREAGEGYNEQFF
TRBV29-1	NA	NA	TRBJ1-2	TGCAGCGTTGGGGGAGTGGGGGCTTGGTATGGCTACACCTTC	CSVGGVGAWYGYTF
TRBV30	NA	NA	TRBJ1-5	TGTGCCGGCAGACGGGGACCGTACCAGCCCCAGCATTTT	CAGRRGPYQPQHF
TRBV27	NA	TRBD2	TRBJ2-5	TGTGCCAGCAGCTTTTCCCGGCTAGCGGGAGGAGAGACCCAGTACTTC	CASSFSRLAGGETQYF
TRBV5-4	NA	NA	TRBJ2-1	TGTGCCAGCAGTGGAGGAAGGAATGAGCAGTTCTTC	CASSGGRNEQFF
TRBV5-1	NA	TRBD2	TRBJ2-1	TGCGCCAGCAGCTTAAGACTAGCGGTCCTCGGGAATGAGCAGTTCTTC	CASSLRLAVLGNEQFF
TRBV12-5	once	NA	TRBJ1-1	TGTGCTAGTGGTCTCATGGGGGCTGAAGCTTTCTTT	CASGLMGAEAFF
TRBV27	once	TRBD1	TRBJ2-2	TGTGCCAGCAGACTGGGACAGGGGAACACCGGGGAGCTGTTTTTT	CASRLGQGNTGELFF
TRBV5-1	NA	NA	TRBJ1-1	TGCGCCAGCAGAGGGGCAGGGAATTCTGAAGCTTTCTTT	CASRGAGNSEAFF
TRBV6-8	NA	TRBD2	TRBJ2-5	TGTGCCAGCAGGACGAGCTGGGGGGGTGAGACCCAGTACTTC	CASRTSWGGETQYF
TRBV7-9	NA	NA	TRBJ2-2	TGTGCCAGCAGCGCGATTTGGGATTTGGACACCGGGGAGCTGTTTTTT	CASSAIWDLDTGELFF
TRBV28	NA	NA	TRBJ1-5	TGTGCCAGCAGGGGAGCGTTTCAGCCCCAGCATTTT	CASRGAFQPQHF
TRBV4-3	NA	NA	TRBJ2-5	TGCGCCAGCAGCCAAGTTGCGAGGGGCGGCCAAGAGACCCAGTACTTC	CASSQVARGGQETQYF
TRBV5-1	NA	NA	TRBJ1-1	TGCGCCAGCAGCGGAGGACAGAGACTGAACACTGAAGCTTTCTTT	CASSGGQRLNTEAFF
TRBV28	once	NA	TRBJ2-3	TGTGCCAGCAGTTCAGGATCTACAGATACGCAGTATTTT	CASSSGSTDTQYF
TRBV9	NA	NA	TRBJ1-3	TGTGCCAGCAGCGTAGACTTGGGACTTAACTCTGGAAACACCATATATTTT	CASSVDLGLNSGNTIYF
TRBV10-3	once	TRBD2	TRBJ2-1	TGTGCCATCAGTGAGTCCCTAGCGGGAGGTGAGCAGTTCTTC	CAISESLAGGEQFF
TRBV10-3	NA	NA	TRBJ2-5	TGTGCCATCAGTGAAGACTACCAGGAAGAGACCCAGTACTTC	CAISEDYQEETQYF
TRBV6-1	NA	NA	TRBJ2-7	TGTGCCAGCAGTGAAGAAGGGATAGGGCACCGGGGTGAGCAGTACTTC	CASSEEGIGHRGEQYF
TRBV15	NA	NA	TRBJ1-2	TGTGCCACCAGCAGTCAAGGTAGCTATGGCTACACCTTC	CATSSQGSYGYTF
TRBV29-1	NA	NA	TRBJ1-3	TGCAGCGTTGAAGGGAGGGCCGGAAACACCATATATTTT	CSVEGRAGNTIYF
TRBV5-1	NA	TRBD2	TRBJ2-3	TGCGCCAGCAGCTCTGGTAGCGGGATAAGCACAGATACGCAGTATTTT	CASSSGSGISTDTQYF
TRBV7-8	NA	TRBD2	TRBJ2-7	TGTGCCAGCAGCTTAAATCACCACCCGACTAGCGGCGAGCAGTACTTC	CASSLNHHPTSGEQYF
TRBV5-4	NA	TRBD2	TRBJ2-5	TGTGCCTCCAAAATAGCGGGGTACCAAGAGACCCAGTACTTC	CASKIAGYQETQYF
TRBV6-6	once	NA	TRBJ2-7	TGTGCCAGCAGCCAGACCCGAGGTGGCTCCTACGAGCAGTACTTC	CASSQTRGGSYEQYF
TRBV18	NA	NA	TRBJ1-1	TGTGCCAGCTCACCCGGATCGGTCGAAGCTTTCTTT	CASSPGSVEAFF
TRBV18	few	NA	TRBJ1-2	TGTGCCAGCTCACCAGCCGGGGGTACTAACTATGGCTACACCTTC	CASSPAGGTNYGYTF
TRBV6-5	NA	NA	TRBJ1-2	TGTGCCAGCAGTTATTTAGGAACCAGGAACCTTGATGGCTACACCTTC	CASSYLGTRNLDGYTF
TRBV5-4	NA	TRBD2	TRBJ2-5	TGTGCCAGCAGCTCTGGACTAGCGGGAGTAGGAGAGACCCAGTACTTC	CASSSGLAGVGETQYF
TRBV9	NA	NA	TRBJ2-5	TGTGCCAGCAGCGCGGACGGAGCCCCCCAAGAGACCCAGTACTTC	CASSADGAPQETQYF
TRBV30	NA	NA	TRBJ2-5	TGTGCCTGGAGACTAACGGAGACCCAGTACTTC	CAWRLTETQYF
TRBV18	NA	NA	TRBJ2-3	TGTGCCAGCTCACCTGAGGCGGGAACAGATACGCAGTATTTT	CASSPEAGTDTQYF
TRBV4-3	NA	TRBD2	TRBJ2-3	TGCGCCAGCAGCCAAGATGTAGCGGGAGGGTCTTTAGTGGTTACAGATACGCAGTATTTT	CASSQDVAGGSLVVTDTQYF
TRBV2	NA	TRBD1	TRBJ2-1	TGTGCCAGCACTCCGGGACAGATCTCCTACAATGAGCAGTTCTTC	CASTPGQISYNEQFF
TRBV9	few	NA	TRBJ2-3	TGTGCCAGCAGCCCCTCTAGCACAGATACGCAGTATTTT	CASSPSSTDTQYF